The 29 T cell receptor beta chains below were found in one sample sequenced in a study of T cell changes during pregnancy in multiple sclerosis. This table comes from immunoSEQ multiplex PCR, and its TCRdb copy is limited to in-frame clones, with some not included. This sample carries 65,000 to 70,000 clones, approximately 92% of them seen once, and the ten largest clones take around 2%. This sample comprised peripheral blood, obtained in the third trimester of pregnancy. These receptors all come from a female donor in good health, enrolled as a control in a pregnancy study.

This chain joins TRBV30 and TRBJ1-5; 7 bases fit TRBD1. V was pared by 5 bases and J by 5 bases, with 6 bases of the junction left unmatched. Germline assignment: CDR1 GTSNPN and CDR2 SVGIG (reference sequence). The CDR3 covers 13 residues. This chain's CDR3 is CAWGRGEDQPQHF. CDR3 nucleotide sequence: TGTGCCTGGGGCAGGGGGGAAGATCAGCCCCAGCATTTT.

J is TRBJ2-7 and V is TRBV10-1; perhaps TRBD2 as D (5 bases). The germline CDR1 and CDR2 sequences are WNHNN and SYGVQD (reference sequence). The CDR3 has 14 residues. The V end lost 3 bases, the J end lost 3 bases, and 12 bases lay between the germline ends. In DNA, the CDR3 is TGCGCCAGCAGTGAATCCCTAGCAGTCTACGAGCAGTACTTC. Translation: CASSESLAVYEQYF.

The V call is TRBV9, the J call TRBJ2-7; TRBD1 aligns across 9 bases. J was trimmed by 2 bases and V by 0 bases; bases with no gene match: 3. Germline V gene data show CDR1 as SGDLS and CDR2 as YYNGEE. The CDR3 totals 15 residues. CDR3 amino acids: CASSVGGTGTYEQYF. CDR3 coding DNA: TGTGCCAGCAGCGTAGGAGGGACAGGGACCTACGAGCAGTACTTC.

The chain recombines TRBV9 with TRBJ2-1, with TRBD2 matching 10 bases. Losses at the gene ends were 4 bases for V and 8 bases for J; bases not matched to a gene: 15. This CDR3 comprises 17 residues. Looked up from germline, CDR1 is SGDLS and CDR2 is YYNGEE. CDR3 sequence reads: CASSTLLAGGMVDEQFF. The CDR3 region has the DNA TGTGCCAGCAGCACGCTCTTAGCGGGAGGAATGGTAGATGAGCAGTTCTTC.

The chain has TRBV7-2 and TRBJ2-1; D is possibly TRBD2 (5 bases). Germline CDR1 is SGHTA and CDR2 is FQGNSA. This CDR3 comprises 15 residues. Trimming removed 3 bases from V and 2 bases from J, with 11 bases in between. The DNA of the CDR3 is TGTGCCAGCAGCTTCTACGGGGTAACCTACAATGAGCAGTTCTTC. Its translation: CASSFYGVTYNEQFF.

This clone has a single count. The chain carries TRBV7-6 and TRBJ2-7; TRBD2 aligns across 9 bases. Germline values: CDR1 SGHVS, CDR2 FNYEAQ. J lost 5 bases, V lost 2 bases, and 13 bases had no gene match. The CDR3 is 17 amino acids. CDR3 in amino acids: CASSLKGRQAGGNEQYF. The CDR3 bases are TGTGCCAGCAGCTTAAAGGGCCGGCAAGCGGGAGGTAACGAGCAGTACTTC.

This clone came up a few times. The DNA of the CDR3 is TGTGCCAGCAGTGAAGAGGGGGCAGTGGTCACTGAAGCTTTCTTT. Its translation is CASSEEGAVVTEAFF. The chain links TRBV2 to TRBJ1-1, with 7 bases fitting TRBD1. Trimming at V came to 1 base and at J to 4 bases, leaving 6 bases not matched to a gene. Germline V gives CDR1 SNHLY, CDR2 FYNNEI. This CDR3 has 15 amino acids.

V usage is TRBV6-5 and J usage is TRBJ2-2, with D maybe TRBD2 (6 bases). The germline V gene encodes CDR1 MNHEY and CDR2 SVGAGI. The V end lost 0 bases, the J end lost 5 bases, and 7 bases lay between the germline ends. The CDR3 spans 14 residues. CDR3 sequence reads: CASSYSGGTGELFF. The CDR3 bases are TGTGCCAGCAGTTACTCGGGGGGTACCGGGGAGCTGTTTTTT.

V usage is TRBV19 and J usage is TRBJ2-1; maybe TRBD1 (6 bases). V gave up 4 bases and J gave up 5 bases, with 24 bases separating them. From germline, CDR1 is LNHDA and CDR2 SQIVND (reference sequence). The CDR3 totals 18 residues. In DNA, the CDR3 is TGTGCCAGTAGTAGGCCCCTCCTTGGCCTTAGACAGGACAATGAGCAGTTCTTC. It translates to CASSRPLLGLRQDNEQFF.

The chain joins TRBV11-2 to TRBJ2-2, with D unclear. V was clipped by 3 bases and J by 5 bases, with 7 bases between them. Germline values: CDR1 SGHAT, CDR2 FQNNGV. This CDR3 comprises 13 residues. CDR3 loop: CASSFRPTGELFF. CDR3 in DNA: TGTGCCAGCAGCTTCCGTCCTACCGGGGAGCTGTTTTTT. The full variable domain, completed using reference TRBV11-2 and TRBJ2-2, is EAGVAQSPRYKIIEKRQSVAFWCNPISGHATLYWYQQILGQGPKLLIQFQNNGVVDDSQLPKDRFSAERLKGVDSTLKIQPAKLEDSAVYLCASSFRPTGELFFGEGSRLTVL.

CDR3 in DNA: TGTGCCAGCAGCTCAGGGGGACGTGGCTACACCTTC. Its protein product is CASSSGGRGYTF. V gene TRBV11-2 combines with J gene TRBJ1-2, with 7 bases aligning to TRBD1. Germline lookup yields CDR1 SGHAT and CDR2 FQNNGV. Trimming took 4 bases from V and 7 from J; bases not matched to a gene: 3. The CDR3 sequence is 12 residues long.

This clone was detected only a few times. V usage is TRBV19 and J usage is TRBJ2-1; 11 positions agree with TRBD2. J lost 7 bases, V lost 10 bases, and 3 bases had no gene match. The germline V gene encodes CDR1 LNHDA and CDR2 SQIVND (reference sequence). CDR3 length: 12 residues. The CDR3 is CATGLAENEQFF. As DNA, the CDR3 is TGTGCCACGGGACTAGCGGAGAATGAGCAGTTCTTC.

This clone was seen once. This chain uses TRBV15 with TRBJ2-1, with 8 bases that match TRBD2. Germline-derived CDR1 and CDR2 are LNHNV and YYDKDF (reference sequence). Losses at the gene ends were 3 bases for V and 4 bases for J; bases not matched to a gene: 8. The CDR3 consists of 16 residues. CDR3 DNA: TGTGCCACCAGCAGGGGGGGGGCTAGCGGGTACAATGAGCAGTTCTTC. It is translated as CATSRGGASGYNEQFF.

V is TRBV5-6 and J is TRBJ2-7; D possibly corresponds to TRBD2 (5 bases). There are 13 residues in the CDR3. V lost 4 bases and J lost 4, with 12 bases in between. Germline CDR1 reads SGHDT; CDR2 reads YYEEEE. CDR3 amino acids: CASSRAGLYEQYF. CDR3 nucleotides: TGTGCCAGCAGCCGGGCGGGTCTATACGAGCAGTACTTC.

The CDR3 loop reads CASNDSDRAGGNTIYF. DNA for the CDR3: TGTGCCAGCAATGATTCGGACAGGGCTGGCGGAAACACCATATATTTT. The chain employs TRBV28 and TRBJ1-3; 8 bases match TRBD1. CDR1 is MDHEN and CDR2 is SYDVKM in the germline V gene. Trimming cost V 7 bases and J 4 bases; bases outside gene matches: 12. The CDR3 runs to 16 residues.

This rearrangement joins TRBV19 to TRBJ1-5; TRBD1 is a possible D gene (6 bases). Trimming took 2 bases from V and 3 from J, leaving 14 bases between them. Per germline, CDR1 LNHDA and CDR2 SQIVND (reference sequence). This CDR3 is 16 amino acids long. CDR3 in amino acids: CASSISAGALNQPQHF. CDR3 sequence (DNA): TGTGCCAGTAGTATAAGTGCAGGGGCCCTCAATCAGCCCCAGCATTTT.

The chain recombines TRBV30 with TRBJ1-5; a possible D gene is TRBD1 (6 bases). Germline-derived CDR1 and CDR2 are GTSNPN and SVGIG (reference sequence). The length of the CDR3 is 15 residues. Trimming left V 2 bases short and J 5 bases short, with 16 bases between. CDR3 protein: CAWSRGGSIDQPQHF. In nucleotides, the CDR3 is TGTGCCTGGAGTAGGGGGGGCAGCATCGATCAGCCCCAGCATTTT.

The CDR3: CASTDRAYEQYF. The CDR3 DNA is TGCGCCAGCACGGACAGGGCCTACGAGCAGTACTTC. The chain recombines TRBV5-1 with TRBJ2-7, with 8 positions matching TRBD1. From germline, CDR1 is SGHRS and CDR2 YFSETQ. The J segment lost 2 bases and the V segment lost 6 bases, leaving 1 base of the junction unmatched. The CDR3 contains 12 residues.

The chain recombines TRBV6-5 with TRBJ1-3, with D tentatively TRBD1 (5 bases). The CDR3 totals 13 residues. V lost 6 bases to trimming and J lost 4 bases, with 10 bases between them. Germline values: CDR1 MNHEY, CDR2 SVGAGI. CDR3 coding DNA: TGTGCCAGCAGACCCCCAGGGGGAAACACCATATATTTT. Its translation is CASRPPGGNTIYF.

This clone was counted once. The V and J genes are TRBV10-3 and TRBJ2-1; TRBD2 agrees at 12 bases. CDR3 length: 16 residues. Germline CDR1 and CDR2: ENHRY and SYGVKD. With 0 bases clipped from V and 8 bases from J, the junction kept 5 bases outside the gene matches. CDR3 nucleotides: TGTGCCATCAGTGAGTCGCTAGCGGGAGGGGTATATGAGCAGTTCTTC. This translates into CAISESLAGGVYEQFF.

This chain connects TRBV10-2 to TRBJ1-5; D gene ambiguous. V was clipped by 0 bases and J by 5 bases, with 8 bases between them. This CDR3 contains 14 residues. Germline lookup yields CDR1 WSHSY and CDR2 SAAADI. The CDR3 sequence: CASSESTTHQPQHF. The CDR3 DNA follows: TGCGCCAGCAGTGAGTCCACAACACATCAGCCCCAGCATTTT.

About this clone itself: The junction and the germline gene differ at one end; a read error may be behind it. The chain recombines TRBV30 with TRBJ2-7, with TRBD1 identical over 9 bases. Germline V gene data show CDR1 as GTSNPN and CDR2 as SVGIG (reference sequence). This CDR3 spans 12 amino acids. This CDR3 is CASQNFRDRVLF. CDR3 DNA: TGTGCCTCGCAAAACTTCCGGGACAGGGTATTATTC.

This chain connects TRBV6-5 to TRBJ2-1; D not certain. The CDR3 is made up of 16 amino acids. V lost 3 bases, J lost 4 bases, and 16 bases lay in between. Germline V gene lookup returns CDR1 MNHEY and CDR2 SVGAGI. Here the CDR3 DNA reads TGTGCCAGCAGTTATTCAGTGGCCAAGATATACAATGAGCAGTTCTTC. Amino acid sequence: CASSYSVAKIYNEQFF.

J is TRBJ2-7 and V is TRBV2, with a tentative D call TRBD1 (6 bases). The V gene lost 7 bases and the J gene lost 4 bases, with 17 bases spanning the gap. Germline V lookup: CDR1 SNHLY, CDR2 FYNNEI. This CDR3 spans 14 amino acids. The DNA of the CDR3 is TGTGCCAGCAAGAGCGGCCTACAGGGTTACGAGCAGTACTTC. Translated, it gives CASKSGLQGYEQYF.

The V and J genes are TRBV28 and TRBJ2-5; weak D call: TRBD2 (6 bases). The V gene's germline CDR1 is MDHEN and CDR2 SYDVKM. The CDR3 runs 13 residues. Trimming removed 7 bases at V and 4 bases at J, with 13 bases between. The CDR3 DNA follows: TGTGCCAGCATTCGCGGGACGGCAGAGACCCAGTACTTC. Its translation is CASIRGTAETQYF.

The chain links TRBV28 to TRBJ2-5, with D perhaps matching TRBD1 (6 bases). The germline V gene has CDR1 MDHEN and CDR2 SYDVKM. V was clipped by 6 bases and J by 1 base, with 12 bases between them. The CDR3 consists of 14 residues. Here the CDR3 DNA reads TGTGCCAGCAGAACTACAGGGATCCAAGAGACCCAGTACTTC. This gives the protein CASRTTGIQETQYF.

The chain is built from TRBV29-1 and TRBJ2-1; D may be TRBD2 (5 bases). The CDR3 runs 16 residues. Germline CDR1 reads SQVTM; CDR2 reads ANQGSEA. V gave up 1 base and J gave up 8 bases, with 21 bases separating them. The CDR3 sequence: CSVEGRYGRSGYEQFF. DNA for the CDR3: TGCAGCGTTGAAGGGCGGTACGGCAGGAGCGGCTATGAGCAGTTCTTC.

The rearrangement joins TRBV7-9 to TRBJ2-1; 10 bases match TRBD2. Germline V gene data show CDR1 as SEHNR and CDR2 as FQNEAQ (reference sequence). The CDR3 is 14 amino acids. Trimming removed 10 bases from V and 10 bases from J; junction bases left unmatched: 13. As DNA, the CDR3 is TGTGCCATCATATCAGCGGGGGGGCCGGGGGAGCAGTTCTTC. This codes for CAIISAGGPGEQFF. Together with reference TRBV7-9 and TRBJ2-1, the CDR3 gives the full variable domain: DTGVSQNPRHKITKRGQNVTFRCDPISEHNRLYWYRQTLGQGPEFLTYFQNEAQLEKSRLLSDRFSAERPKGSFSTLEIQRTEQGDSAMYLCAIISAGGPGEQFFGPGTRLTVL.

V usage is TRBV6-5 and J usage is TRBJ1-6; D is uncertain. The CDR3 has 16 residues. CDR1 is MNHEY, CDR2 SVGAGI, per germline. V lost 2 bases to trimming and J lost 2 bases, with 10 bases between them. CDR3 bases: TGTGCCAGCAGTTACGATGGAGGTACCTATAATTCACCCCTCCACTTT. This translates into CASSYDGGTYNSPLHF.